This TCR beta chain is from a study of OX40 agonist ivuxolimab in advanced cancers. The CDR3 has 17 residues. The germline CDR1 and CDR2 sequences are KGHSH and LQKENI. Trimming cost V 3 bases and J 1 base, with 16 bases left between them. General study results and limits: Normalized T-cell clonal expansion was also low in some nonresponders. Among patients with partial responses at 0.1-3.0 mg/kg, clonal expansion was among the lowest. In general, CD8+ T cells held more expanded clones than CD4+ did, on average.

Note on this clone: Its specificity is unknown.

Clones were read by immunoSEQ multiplex PCR, and TCRdb kept only the in-frame ones, dropping some. Among approximately 66,000 clones listed, roughly nine tenths were seen once. The source was CD4+ or CD8+ T cells sorted from blood, collected in a trial of the OX40 agonist ivuxolimab. J is TRBJ1-3 and V is TRBV18; D remains unclear. The clonotype comes from an adult with an advanced solid tumor such as melanoma, head and neck, liver or kidney cancer. This CDR3 reads CASSPSGQRRSGNTIYF. The CDR3 nucleotides are TGTGCCAGCTCACCCTCGGGTCAGAGGCGGTCTGGAAACACCATATATTTT.